This T cell receptor beta chain was captured in a study of T cell repertoires in cytomegalovirus infection. Using its own MiXCR run on the reads, TCRdb lists one record per CDR3 protein. The profile shows 600,000 to 700,000 distinct CDR3 sequences, 30% to 40% of them singletons. The CDR3 is made up of 15 amino acids. V lost 4 bases and J lost 3, with 15 bases in between. CDR1 and CDR2 (germline): MNHNY, SVGAGI (reference sequence). A remark on this clonotype: Its antigen is not identified.

This sequence joins TRBV6-6 and TRBJ2-5, with D uncertain. The source of this sequence is a human donor in good health (CMV status not recorded). Some clones in this sample may be carry-over from other donors' samples. The sample in question was cultured PBMCs, obtained from culture after CMV antigen stimulation. The CDR3 bases are TGTGCCAGCAGTTCCCGGCTGTTTGGGGAAGAGACCCAGTACTTC. It translates to CASSSRLFGEETQYF.